These 13 T cell receptor beta chains were sequenced from one sample in a study of T cell responses to AZD1222 COVID-19 vaccine. TCRdb's copy holds only in-frame clones and misses some; the assay was immunoSEQ multiplex PCR. Of 110,000 to 150,000 clones listed, 80% to 90% are singletons. Here the sequenced sample was peripheral blood, taken on day 0 of AZD1222 vaccination. The source is an adult in good health.

This chain uses TRBV28 with TRBJ1-2; 9 bases match TRBD1. The CDR3 consists of 15 residues. The V segment lost 6 bases and the J segment 1 base; nucleotides outside the gene matches: 6. Germline loops: CDR1 MDHEN, CDR2 SYDVKM. In DNA form, the CDR3 reads TGTGCCAGCAGCCAACCGGACAGGGGTAACTATGGCTACACCTTC. It specifies CASSQPDRGNYGYTF.

This clone was observed a single time. This chain joins TRBV25-1 and TRBJ1-1; weak D call: TRBD1 (5 bases). V gave up 2 bases and J gave up 10 bases, with 17 bases separating them. This CDR3 comprises 14 residues. CDR1 is MGHDK, CDR2 SYGVNS, per germline. The CDR3 spells CASSERVGRAGAFF. CDR3 DNA sequence: TGTGCCAGCAGTGAAAGGGTTGGCAGGGCTGGAGCTTTCTTT. The full variable domain, its missing parts supplied by reference TRBV25-1 and TRBJ1-1, is EADIYQTPRYLVIGTGKKITLECSQTMGHDKMYWYQQDPGMELHLIHYSYGVNSTEKGDLSSESTVSRIRTEHFPLTLESARPSHTSQYLCASSERVGRAGAFFGQGTRLTVV.

DNA of the CDR3: TGTGCCAGCAGCCCCGACAGGGTAGAAGGCGAGCAGTACTTC. Translated: CASSPDRVEGEQYF. The V gene is TRBV14, the J gene TRBJ2-7, with 7 positions matching TRBD1. In germline, CDR1 is SGHDN, CDR2 FVKESK. Unmatched junction bases numbered 9, after V lost 4 bases and J lost 6 bases. This CDR3 has 14 amino acids. Based on the CDR3 plus reference TRBV14 and TRBJ2-7, the full variable domain is EAGVTQFPSHSVIEKGQTVTLRCDPISGHDNLYWYRRVMGKEIKFLLHFVKESKQDESGMPNNRFLAERTGGTYSTLKVQPAELEDSGVYFCASSPDRVEGEQYFGPGTRLTVT.

The rearrangement links TRBV7-2 to TRBJ1-3; D not certain. This CDR3 contains 18 residues. Germline V gives CDR1 SGHTA, CDR2 FQGNSA. The V and J ends lost 4 bases and 0 bases respectively, with 19 bases between them. CDR3 in amino acids: CASSYQSVLVSSGNTIYF. The CDR3 bases are TGTGCCAGCAGCTATCAGTCGGTCCTAGTTAGCTCTGGAAACACCATATATTTT.

The chain employs TRBV7-9 and TRBJ2-2; D might be TRBD1 (6 bases). This CDR3 contains 14 residues. V lost 3 bases and J lost 4, with 9 bases in between. Germline-derived CDR1 and CDR2 are SEHNR and FQNEAQ (reference sequence). CDR3 DNA sequence: TGTGCCAGCAGCTTCTGGGGGCGCACCGGGGAGCTGTTTTTT. This translates into CASSFWGRTGELFF.

V is TRBV14 and J is TRBJ1-1; TRBD1 agrees at 7 bases. This CDR3 has 12 residues. CDR1 and CDR2 from the germline V gene are SGHDN and FVKESK. V gave up 5 bases and J gave up 8 bases; unmatched junction bases: 5. The CDR3 here is CASSIRDREAFF. The CDR3 DNA reads TGTGCCAGCAGCATCCGGGACAGAGAAGCTTTCTTT.

The chain links TRBV15 to TRBJ2-5, with no clear D. From germline, CDR1 is LNHNV and CDR2 YYDKDF (reference sequence). The CDR3 spans 12 residues. V was trimmed by 1 base and J by 5 bases, leaving 5 bases between them. DNA of the CDR3: TGTGCCACCAGCAGAGGGCCTGAGACCCAGTACTTC. Translated: CATSRGPETQYF.

J is TRBJ2-7 and V is TRBV6-5; 11 nucleotides align to TRBD1. The CDR3 runs 15 residues. Per germline, CDR1 MNHEY and CDR2 SVGAGI. The junction had 6 bases not matched to a gene; V was cut back by 7 bases and J by 1 base. This CDR3 reads CASMIGTGGSYEQYF. The DNA of the CDR3 is TGTGCCAGCATGATCGGGACAGGGGGGTCCTACGAGCAGTACTTC.

The V and J genes are TRBV5-1 and TRBJ1-4; 7 positions match TRBD1. This CDR3 contains 14 residues. V dropped 3 bases and J dropped 4; count of bases not matched to a gene: 3. Germline values: CDR1 SGHRS, CDR2 YFSETQ. This CDR3 is CASSSTGLNEKLFF. For the CDR3, the DNA is TGCGCCAGCAGCTCGACAGGGCTTAATGAAAAACTGTTTTTT. Full variable domain (rest looked up from reference TRBV5-1 and TRBJ1-4): KAGVTQTPRYLIKTRGQQVTLSCSPISGHRSVSWYQQTPGQGLQFLFEYFSETQRNKGNFPGRFSGRQFSNSRSEMNVSTLELGDSALYLCASSSTGLNEKLFFGSGTQLSVL.

The rearrangement joins TRBV6-5 to TRBJ1-2; perhaps TRBD1 as D (5 bases). V was pared by 6 bases and J by 7 bases, with 12 bases between. The germline CDR1 and CDR2 sequences are MNHEY and SVGAGI. This CDR3 has 12 residues. CDR3 sequence: CASSSSGRGYTF. CDR3 coding DNA: TGTGCCAGCAGCAGCTCGGGACGTGGCTACACCTTC.

This sequence joins TRBV4-1 and TRBJ2-5; 8 nucleotides align to TRBD2. CDR1 is MGHRA, CDR2 YSYEKL, per germline. Unmatched junction bases numbered 12, after V lost 0 bases and J lost 0 bases. The CDR3 extends over 19 amino acids. The CDR3 region has the DNA TGCGCCAGCAGCCAAGATTTCCCTCTGGCTAGCGGGTACCAAGAGACCCAGTACTTC. This translates into CASSQDFPLASGYQETQYF.

The chain has TRBV21-1 and TRBJ2-1; the table assigns TRBD2, which was not confirmed against the DNA. TRBV21-1 is a recognized pseudogene. There are 16 residues in the CDR3. The CDR3 nucleotides read TGTGCCAGCAGCCAGAGTCCTAGTAACAACTACAATGAGCAGTTCTTC. Translation: CASSQSPSNNYNEQFF.

J is TRBJ1-1 and V is TRBV24-1; D might be TRBD1 (5 bases). CDR1 is KGHDR, CDR2 SFDVKD, per germline. Deletions cut 3 bases from V and 6 bases from J, with 7 bases between. The CDR3 is 12 amino acids. CDR3 in amino acids: CATSDPGSEAFF. CDR3 nucleotides: TGTGCCACCAGTGATCCAGGGTCTGAAGCTTTCTTT.